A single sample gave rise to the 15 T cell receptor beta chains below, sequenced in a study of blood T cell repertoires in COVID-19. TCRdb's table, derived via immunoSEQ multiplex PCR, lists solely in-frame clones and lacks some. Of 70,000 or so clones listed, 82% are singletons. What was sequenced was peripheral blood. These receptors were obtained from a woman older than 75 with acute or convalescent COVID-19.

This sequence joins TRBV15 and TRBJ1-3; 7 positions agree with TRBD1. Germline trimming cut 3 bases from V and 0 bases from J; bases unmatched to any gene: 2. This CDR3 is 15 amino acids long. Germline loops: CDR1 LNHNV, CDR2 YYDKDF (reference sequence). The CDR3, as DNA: TGTGCCACCAGCAGGGACAGGAACTCTGGAAACACCATATATTTT. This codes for CATSRDRNSGNTIYF. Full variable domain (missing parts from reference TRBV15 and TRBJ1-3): DAMVIQNPRYQVTQFGKPVTLSCSQTLNHNVMYWYQQKSSQAPKLLFHYYDKDFNNEADTPDNFQSRRPNTSFCFLDIRSPGLGDTAMYLCATSRDRNSGNTIYFGEGSWLTVV.

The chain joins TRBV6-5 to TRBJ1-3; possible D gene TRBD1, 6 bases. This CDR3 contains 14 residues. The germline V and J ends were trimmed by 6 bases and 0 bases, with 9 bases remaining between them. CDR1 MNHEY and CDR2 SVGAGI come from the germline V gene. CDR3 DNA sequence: TGTGCCAGCAGGACAGGTGCCTCTGGAAACACCATATATTTT. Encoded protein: CASRTGASGNTIYF.

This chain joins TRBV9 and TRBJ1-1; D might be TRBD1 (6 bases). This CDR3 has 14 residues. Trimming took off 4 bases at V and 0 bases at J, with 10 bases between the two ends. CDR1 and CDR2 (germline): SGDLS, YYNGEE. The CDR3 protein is CASSQGTVNTEAFF. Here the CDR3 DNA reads TGTGCCAGCAGCCAGGGGACGGTGAACACTGAAGCTTTCTTT.

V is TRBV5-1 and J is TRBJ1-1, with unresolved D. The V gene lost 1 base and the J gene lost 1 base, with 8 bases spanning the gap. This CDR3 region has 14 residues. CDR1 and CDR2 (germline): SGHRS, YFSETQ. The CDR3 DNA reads TGCGCCAGCAGCTTGTTGGCGGAGAACACTGAAGCTTTCTTT. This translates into CASSLLAENTEAFF.

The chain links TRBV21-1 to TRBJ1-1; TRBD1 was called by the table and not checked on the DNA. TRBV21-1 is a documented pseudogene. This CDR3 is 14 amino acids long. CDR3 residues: CASSKKGQDTEAFF. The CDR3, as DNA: TGTGCCAGCAGCAAGAAGGGGCAAGACACTGAAGCTTTCTTT.

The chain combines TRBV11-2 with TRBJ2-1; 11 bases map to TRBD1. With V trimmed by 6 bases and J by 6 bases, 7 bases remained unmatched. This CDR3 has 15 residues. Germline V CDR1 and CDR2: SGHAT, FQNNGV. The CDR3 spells CASRKGQGVRNEQFF. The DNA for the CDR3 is TGTGCCAGCAGAAAGGGACAGGGGGTACGCAATGAGCAGTTCTTC.

DNA of the CDR3: TGTGCCAGTAGCCCAGGGGCGTATAGCAATCAGCCCCAGCATTTT. Translated: CASSPGAYSNQPQHF. The chain links TRBV19 to TRBJ1-5; D is possibly TRBD1 (6 bases). This CDR3 contains 15 residues. Trimming stripped 6 bases from V and 0 bases from J, with 12 bases between. Germline values: CDR1 LNHDA, CDR2 SQIVND (reference sequence).

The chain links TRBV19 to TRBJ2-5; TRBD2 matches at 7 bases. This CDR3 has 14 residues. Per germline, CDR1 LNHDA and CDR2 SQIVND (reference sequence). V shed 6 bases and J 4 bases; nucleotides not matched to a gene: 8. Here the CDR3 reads CASRGSGGGETQYF. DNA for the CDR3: TGTGCCAGTAGGGGCAGTGGCGGGGGAGAGACCCAGTACTTC.

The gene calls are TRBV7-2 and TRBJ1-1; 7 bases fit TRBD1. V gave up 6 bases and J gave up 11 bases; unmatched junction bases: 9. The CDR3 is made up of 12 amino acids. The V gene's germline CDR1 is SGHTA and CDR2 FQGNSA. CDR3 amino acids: CASSSRGQRAFF. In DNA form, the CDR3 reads TGTGCCAGCAGTTCAAGGGGGCAAAGGGCTTTCTTT.

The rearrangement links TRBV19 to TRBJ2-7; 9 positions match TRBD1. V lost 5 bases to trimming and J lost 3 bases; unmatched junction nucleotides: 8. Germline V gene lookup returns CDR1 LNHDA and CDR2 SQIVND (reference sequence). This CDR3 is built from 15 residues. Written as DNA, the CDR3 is TGTGCCAGTAGTTGGACAGGGGAAAAATACTACGAGCAGTACTTC. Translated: CASSWTGEKYYEQYF. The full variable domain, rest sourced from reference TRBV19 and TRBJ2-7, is DGGITQSPKYLFRKEGQNVTLSCEQNLNHDAMYWYRQDPGQGLRLIYYSQIVNDFQKGDIAEGYSVSREKKESFPLTVTSAQKNPTAFYLCASSWTGEKYYEQYFGPGTRLTVT.

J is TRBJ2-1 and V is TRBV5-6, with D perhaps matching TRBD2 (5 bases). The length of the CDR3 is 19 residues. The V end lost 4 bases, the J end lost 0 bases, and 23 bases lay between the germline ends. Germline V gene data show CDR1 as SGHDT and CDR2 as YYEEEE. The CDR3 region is CASSPGGSGPLYSYNEQFF. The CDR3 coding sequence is TGTGCCAGCAGCCCCGGTGGGAGCGGTCCCCTTTACTCCTACAATGAGCAGTTCTTC.

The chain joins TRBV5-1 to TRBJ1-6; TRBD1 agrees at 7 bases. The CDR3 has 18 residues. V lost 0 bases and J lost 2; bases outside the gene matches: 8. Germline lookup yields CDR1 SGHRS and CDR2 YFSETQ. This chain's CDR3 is CASSLAQGQSPYNSPLHF. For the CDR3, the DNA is TGCGCCAGCAGCTTGGCCCAGGGACAGTCGCCCTATAATTCACCCCTCCACTTT.

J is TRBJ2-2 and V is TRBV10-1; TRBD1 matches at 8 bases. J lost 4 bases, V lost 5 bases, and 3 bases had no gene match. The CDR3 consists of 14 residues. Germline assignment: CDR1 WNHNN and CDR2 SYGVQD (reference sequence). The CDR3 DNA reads TGCGCCAGCAGTCCGGACAGGGCCACCGGGGAGCTGTTTTTT. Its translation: CASSPDRATGELFF.

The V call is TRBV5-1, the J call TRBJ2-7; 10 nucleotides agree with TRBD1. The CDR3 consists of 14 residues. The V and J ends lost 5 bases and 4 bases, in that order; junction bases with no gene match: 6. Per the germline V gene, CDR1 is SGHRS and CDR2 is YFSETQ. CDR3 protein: CASSYRQGAYEQYF. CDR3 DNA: TGCGCCAGCAGTTATAGACAGGGGGCTTACGAGCAGTACTTC.

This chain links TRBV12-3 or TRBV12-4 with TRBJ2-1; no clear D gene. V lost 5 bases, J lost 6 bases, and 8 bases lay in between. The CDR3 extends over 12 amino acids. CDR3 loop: CASSPLSNEQFF. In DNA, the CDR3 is TGTGCCAGCAGTCCCCTGTCCAATGAGCAGTTCTTC.